One sample yielded the 23 T cell receptor beta chains listed below, sequenced in a study of brain T cells in children with intractable seizures. Sample time point: blood from clinic visit 5 months post-surgery; TSC patient then seizure free. The method was immunoSEQ multiplex PCR; TCRdb's version includes in-frame clones alone and lacks a portion of them. Altogether about 340,000 clones are present, over 90% being singletons, with the ten largest covering 4.5% to 7%. The input for sequencing was peripheral blood, taken less than 6 months after surgery. Every receptor here comes from a boy less than two years old with tuberous sclerosis and intractable seizures.

The J gene is TRBJ2-1, the V gene TRBV5-4, with 13 bases that match TRBD2. Looked up from germline, CDR1 is SGHNT and CDR2 is YYREEE (reference sequence). The length of the CDR3 is 20 residues. V was pared by 3 bases and J by 6 bases, with 18 bases of the junction left unmatched. The DNA of the CDR3 is TGTGCCAGCAGCTGGGTCCGAGGGACTAGCGGGATAGGTTCCGGCAATGAGCAGTTCTTC. As protein: CASSWVRGTSGIGSGNEQFF.

The chain links TRBV30 to TRBJ1-6; no clear D gene. Germline V gene data show CDR1 as GTSNPN and CDR2 as SVGIG (reference sequence). The CDR3 is made up of 16 amino acids. V lost 4 bases, J lost 0 bases, and 13 bases lay in between. The CDR3 bases are TGTGCCTGGAACGGACGGTCAAGCTCCTATAATTCACCCCTCCACTTT. Encoded protein: CAWNGRSSSYNSPLHF.

V gene TRBV10-3 combines with J gene TRBJ1-1; 7 bases agree with TRBD1. V gave up 8 bases and J gave up 4 bases; unmatched junction bases: 10. This CDR3 has 14 residues. Germline V gene lookup returns CDR1 ENHRY and CDR2 SYGVKD. The CDR3 here is CAICRGGPGTEAFF. The CDR3 DNA is TGTGCCATCTGCAGGGGGGGGCCGGGCACTGAAGCTTTCTTT.

The V gene is TRBV2, the J gene TRBJ2-1; 11 nucleotides match TRBD2. The CDR3 totals 17 residues. CDR1 and CDR2 (germline): SNHLY, FYNNEI. Unmatched junction bases numbered 14, after V lost 6 bases and J lost 7 bases. CDR3 bases: TGTGCCAGCAGCCCCTGGTGGCTAGCGGGAGGAAGGAATGAGCAGTTCTTC. Translating it yields CASSPWWLAGGRNEQFF.

The chain recombines TRBV11-3 with TRBJ1-1; TRBD1 agrees at 7 bases. The CDR3 length is 19 residues. Germline assignment: CDR1 SGHNT and CDR2 YENEEA. J gave up 4 bases and V 4 bases, and 21 bases lay outside the gene matches. The CDR3 DNA reads as TGTGCCAGCAGCTCCCCGCCTGGGACGTACAGGGGTTCTTTCACTGAAGCTTTCTTT. Encoded protein: CASSSPPGTYRGSFTEAFF.

This clone was found a few times. V gene TRBV5-4 combines with J gene TRBJ1-1; TRBD1 matches 9 bases. V gave up 9 bases and J gave up 4 bases; unmatched junction bases: 4. Germline V CDR1 and CDR2: SGHNT, YYREEE (reference sequence). CDR3 length: 12 residues. Here the CDR3 DNA reads TGTGCCACGACAGGGGGGGGCACTGAAGCTTTCTTT. Translated, it gives CATTGGGTEAFF.

The gene calls are TRBV6-5 and TRBJ2-5; D is ambiguous. The CDR3 length is 15 residues. Germline V CDR1 and CDR2: MNHEY, SVGAGI. V lost 0 bases and J lost 4, with 12 bases in between. The CDR3 sequence is CASSYSWSTGETQYF. The DNA for the CDR3 is TGTGCCAGCAGTTACTCGTGGTCCACCGGAGAGACCCAGTACTTC.

The chain is built from TRBV7-6 and TRBJ2-1, with 10 positions matching TRBD2. Germline V CDR1 and CDR2: SGHVS, FNYEAQ. The CDR3 runs to 15 residues. Unmatched junction bases numbered 9, after V lost 5 bases and J lost 8 bases. The CDR3 DNA follows: TGTGCCAGCAGCGCGCATCTAGCGGGGGTTGATGAGCAGTTCTTC. Its protein is CASSAHLAGVDEQFF.

The V and J genes are TRBV5-1 and TRBJ2-7; TRBD1 or TRBD2 may be the D gene (6 bases each). V was clipped by 2 bases and J by 4 bases, with 19 bases between them. This CDR3 is built from 16 residues. Germline V gene lookup returns CDR1 SGHRS and CDR2 YFSETQ. CDR3 protein: CASSFILGGKSYEQYF. The CDR3 DNA is TGCGCCAGCAGCTTTATTTTAGGGGGGAAATCTTACGAGCAGTACTTC.

This chain uses TRBV7-3 with TRBJ2-5; 11 bases match TRBD1. Germline V CDR1 and CDR2: SGHTA, FQGTGA. V dropped 1 base and J dropped 5; count of bases not matched to a gene: 18. CDR3 size: 20 residues. Written as DNA, the CDR3 is TGTGCCAGCAGCTTAAGGGGAGGACAGGGGGCCCTTAGCCCCCAGGAGACCCAGTACTTC. Residues: CASSLRGGQGALSPQETQYF. Variable domain in full (rest from reference TRBV7-3 and TRBJ2-5): GAGVSQTPSNKVTEKGKYVELRCDPISGHTALYWYRQSLGQGPEFLIYFQGTGAADDSGLPNDRFFAVRPEGSVSTLKIQRTERGDSAVYLCASSLRGGQGALSPQETQYFGPGTRLLVL.

The V call is TRBV4-1, the J call TRBJ2-5; the match to TRBD2 covers 9 bases. The CDR3 contains 17 residues. V was clipped by 2 bases and J by 5 bases; unmatched bases: 12. Germline CDR1 and CDR2: MGHRA and YSYEKL. The CDR3 bases are TGCGCCAGCAGCCAACTATTAGGGACTAGCCTTTGGGAGACCCAGTACTTC. Translated, it gives CASSQLLGTSLWETQYF.

The chain recombines TRBV7-9 with TRBJ1-1; the D gene is possibly TRBD1 (5 bases). Germline assignment: CDR1 SEHNR and CDR2 FQNEAQ (reference sequence). Deletions cut 5 bases from V and 0 bases from J, with 10 bases between. The CDR3 contains 14 residues. This CDR3 reads CASSRQKMNTEAFF. For the CDR3, the DNA is TGTGCCAGCAGCCGACAGAAAATGAACACTGAAGCTTTCTTT.

Here the CDR3 DNA reads TGTGCCACCAGCAGAGATCTCGCAGCGGTTCAGCCCCAGCATTTT. Its protein is CATSRDLAAVQPQHF. This chain connects TRBV15 to TRBJ1-5; D unresolved. The CDR3 has 15 amino acids. V was clipped by 0 bases and J by 6 bases, with 12 bases between them. Germline CDR1 reads LNHNV; CDR2 reads YYDKDF (reference sequence).

The chain joins TRBV29-1 to TRBJ1-2; D is unclear. The CDR3 sequence is 14 residues long. Germline V gene sequence: CDR1 SQVTM, CDR2 ANQGSEA. V lost 3 bases and J lost 2, with 13 bases in between. CDR3 coding DNA: TGCAGCGTTGAGTCTCCGGGATCCAACTATGGCTACACCTTC. It specifies CSVESPGSNYGYTF.

V usage is TRBV5-4 and J usage is TRBJ2-1; 8 bases are a match to TRBD2. The length of the CDR3 is 15 residues. After removal of 4 bases from V and 2 bases from J, the junction contained 5 bases not matched to a gene. From germline, CDR1 is SGHNT and CDR2 YYREEE (reference sequence). This CDR3 is CASSQIAGTYNEQFF. The CDR3, as DNA: TGTGCCAGCAGCCAAATAGCGGGGACCTACAATGAGCAGTTCTTC.

This clone has only one observation. This chain links TRBV7-9 with TRBJ2-3; 7 bases are shared with TRBD1. CDR3 length equals 15 residues. With V trimmed by 8 bases and J by 2 bases, 10 bases remained unmatched. Germline V gene data show CDR1 as SEHNR and CDR2 as FQNEAQ (reference sequence). The CDR3 reads CASLVGDSLTDTQYF. The CDR3 DNA follows: TGTGCCAGCCTAGTGGGGGACAGCCTCACAGATACGCAGTATTTT.

The chain links TRBV30 to TRBJ2-5, with D unclear. Germline loops: CDR1 GTSNPN, CDR2 SVGIG (reference sequence). Trimming shortened V by 4 bases and J by 5 bases, and 17 bases separated the two germline ends. The CDR3 has 14 amino acids. CDR3: CAWIPSPRGETQYF. The CDR3 nucleotides are TGTGCCTGGATCCCCTCTCCTCGTGGGGAGACCCAGTACTTC.

V gene TRBV27 combines with J gene TRBJ2-7; TRBD1 might be the D (5 bases). Trimming removed 6 bases from V and 0 bases from J, with 12 bases in between. Germline CDR1 reads MNHEY; CDR2 reads SMNVEV (reference sequence). This CDR3 has 14 residues. The CDR3: CASRQTVYSYEQYF. Written as DNA, the CDR3 is TGTGCCAGCAGGCAGACAGTCTACTCCTACGAGCAGTACTTC.

This clone was seen once. The V and J genes are TRBV5-4 and TRBJ2-2; D may match TRBD1 or TRBD2 (5 bases each). V was clipped by 0 bases and J by 3 bases, with 9 bases between them. This CDR3 is 15 amino acids long. Germline-derived CDR1 and CDR2 are SGHNT and YYREEE (reference sequence). CDR3 in amino acids: CASSLGGTHTGELFF. Here the CDR3 DNA reads TGTGCCAGCAGCTTGGGGGGGACGCACACCGGGGAGCTGTTTTTT.

The V and J genes are TRBV5-4 and TRBJ1-1, with TRBD1 matching 7 bases. The junction had 7 bases not matched to a gene; V was cut back by 3 bases and J by 2 bases. The germline gives CDR1 SGHNT, CDR2 YYREEE (reference sequence). The CDR3 loop spans 15 amino acids. CDR3 DNA sequence: TGTGCCAGCAGCTGGGGCGGGACAGCCAACACTGAAGCTTTCTTT. Protein sequence: CASSWGGTANTEAFF.

The genes are TRBV6-5 and TRBJ1-2; 8 positions match TRBD1. V lost 0 bases to trimming and J lost 4 bases; unmatched junction nucleotides: 4. The CDR3 extends over 15 amino acids. Per germline, CDR1 MNHEY and CDR2 SVGAGI. DNA for the CDR3: TGTGCCAGCAGTTACTCGAAGGGACAGGTCTATGGCTACACCTTC. Amino acid sequence: CASSYSKGQVYGYTF.

The gene calls are TRBV4-1 and TRBJ1-2; tentatively, D is TRBD1 (5 bases). V dropped 6 bases and J dropped 6 bases, with 8 bases sitting between them. From germline, CDR1 is MGHRA and CDR2 YSYEKL. The length of the CDR3 is 11 residues. CDR3 sequence: CASRSGNGYTF. The CDR3 nucleotides are TGCGCCAGCAGATCAGGGAATGGCTACACCTTC.

A few counts support this clone. This chain uses TRBV2 with TRBJ1-5; D gene ambiguous. The V gene's germline CDR1 is SNHLY and CDR2 FYNNEI. CDR3 size: 12 residues. V lost 6 bases, J lost 6 bases, and 9 bases lay in between. The CDR3 nucleotides are TGTGCCAGCAGGAGGGTATCTCAGCCCCAGCATTTT. Amino acid sequence: CASRRVSQPQHF.